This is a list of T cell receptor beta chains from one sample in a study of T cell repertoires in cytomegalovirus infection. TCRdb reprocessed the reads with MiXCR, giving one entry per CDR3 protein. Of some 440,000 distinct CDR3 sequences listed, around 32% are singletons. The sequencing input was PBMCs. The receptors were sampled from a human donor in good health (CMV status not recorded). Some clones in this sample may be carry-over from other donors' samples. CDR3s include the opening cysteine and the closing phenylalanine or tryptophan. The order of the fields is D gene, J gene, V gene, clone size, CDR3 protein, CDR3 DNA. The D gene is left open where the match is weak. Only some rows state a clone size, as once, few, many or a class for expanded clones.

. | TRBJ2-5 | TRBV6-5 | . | CASSSRRETQYF | TGTGCCAGCAGTTCGCGAAGGGAGACCCAGTACTTC
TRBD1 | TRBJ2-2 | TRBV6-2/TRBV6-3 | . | CASIISGQENTGELFF | TGTGCCAGCATCATCTCGGGACAGGAGAACACCGGGGAGCTGTTTTTT
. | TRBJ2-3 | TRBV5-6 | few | CASSVHGGTQYF | TGTGCCAGCAGCGTCCACGGTGGCACGCAGTATTTT
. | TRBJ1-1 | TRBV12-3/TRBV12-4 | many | CASSLGRTTEAFF | TGTGCCAGCAGTTTGGGCAGAACCACTGAAGCTTTCTTT
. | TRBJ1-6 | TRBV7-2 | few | CASSLLISSYNSPLHF | TGTGCCAGCAGCTTATTAATTAGCTCCTATAATTCACCCCTCCACTTT
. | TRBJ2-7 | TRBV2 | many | CASSDVGTGTREQYF | TGTGCCAGCAGTGATGTTGGGACAGGGACTAGGGAGCAGTACTTC
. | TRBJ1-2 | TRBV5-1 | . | CASRSRAYPMGYTF | TGCGCCAGCAGGAGCAGGGCGTACCCTATGGGCTACACCTTC
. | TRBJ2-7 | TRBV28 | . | CASRSSGQTTYEQYF | TGTGCCAGTCGGAGCTCGGGACAAACAACCTACGAGCAGTACTTC
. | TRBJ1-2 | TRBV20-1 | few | CSAKSLDTFYGYTF | TGCAGTGCTAAATCTTTGGATACATTCTATGGCTACACCTTC
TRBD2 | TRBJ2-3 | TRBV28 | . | CASSLPTSAGIITRTDTQYF | TGTGCCAGCAGTTTACCCACCTCAGCGGGGATAATTACCCGCACAGATACGCAGTATTTT
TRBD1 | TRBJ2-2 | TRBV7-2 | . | CASSLHPSTGMTGELFF | TGTGCCAGCAGTCTTCATCCGTCGACAGGGATGACCGGGGAGCTGTTTTTT
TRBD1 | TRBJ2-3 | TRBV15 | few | CATSRAPGTARTDTQYF | TGTGCCACCAGCAGAGCGCCAGGGACAGCCCGCACAGATACGCAGTATTTT
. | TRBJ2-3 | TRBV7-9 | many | CASSLNGPDTQYF | TGTGCCAGCAGCTTAAATGGCCCAGATACGCAGTATTTT
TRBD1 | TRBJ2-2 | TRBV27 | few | CASSLTGYTGELFF | TGTGCCAGCAGTTTGACAGGGTACACCGGGGAGCTGTTTTTT
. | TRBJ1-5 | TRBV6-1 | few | CASSFPTEYSNQPQHF | TGTGCCAGCAGTTTCCCCACAGAGTATAGCAATCAGCCCCAGCATTTT
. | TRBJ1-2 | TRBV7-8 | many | CASSFDSSNYGYTF | TGTGCCAGCAGCTTTGACAGCTCGAACTATGGCTACACCTTC
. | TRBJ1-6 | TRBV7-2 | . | CASSRTLYNSPLHF | TGTGCCAGCAGCCGTACCTTATATAATTCACCCCTCCACTTT
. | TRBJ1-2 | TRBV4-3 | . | CASSQDWGNANYGYTF | TGCGCCAGCAGCCAAGACTGGGGGAACGCTAACTATGGCTACACCTTC
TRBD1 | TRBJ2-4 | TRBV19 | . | CASSIGGQGWAAKNIQYF | TGTGCCAGTAGTATCGGTGGACAGGGATGGGCGGCCAAAAACATTCAGTACTTC
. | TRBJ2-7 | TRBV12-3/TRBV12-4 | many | CASSTESSSYEQYF | TGTGCCAGCAGTACGGAATCGAGCTCCTACGAGCAGTACTTC
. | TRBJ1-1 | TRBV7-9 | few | CASTAPLGVDTEAFF | TGTGCCAGCACCGCCCCACTGGGTGTAGACACTGAAGCTTTCTTT
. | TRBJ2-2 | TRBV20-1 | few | CSRQVANTGELFF | TGCAGTAGACAGGTCGCGAACACCGGGGAGCTGTTTTTT
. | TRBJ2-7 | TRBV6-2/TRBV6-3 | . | CASSYSTASSYEQYF | TGTGCCAGCAGTTACTCGACGGCGAGCTCCTACGAGCAGTACTTC
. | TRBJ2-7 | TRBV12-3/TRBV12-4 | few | CASSPPSTKRSYEQYF | TGTGCCAGCAGTCCCCCTTCAACGAAGCGCTCCTACGAGCAGTACTTC
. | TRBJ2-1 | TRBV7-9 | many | CASSPAELYYNEQFF | TGTGCCAGCAGCCCTGCGGAATTGTATTACAATGAGCAGTTCTTC
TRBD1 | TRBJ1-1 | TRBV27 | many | CASSRDRGQNTEAFF | TGTGCCAGCAGCCGGGACAGGGGGCAGAACACTGAAGCTTTCTTT
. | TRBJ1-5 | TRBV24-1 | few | CATGTTGNQPQHF | TGTGCCACCGGGACTACCGGCAATCAGCCCCAGCATTTT
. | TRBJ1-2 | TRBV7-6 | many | CASSFIPGTGGGYTF | TGTGCCAGCAGCTTCATTCCCGGGACGGGAGGGGGCTACACCTTC
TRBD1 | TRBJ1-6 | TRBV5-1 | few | CASTQGARNSPLHF | TGCGCCAGCACACAGGGGGCGCGGAATTCACCCCTCCACTTT
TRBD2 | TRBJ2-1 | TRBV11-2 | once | CASSTSPGTSLYKEQFF | TGTGCCAGCAGCACCTCTCCTGGGACTAGTCTCTACAAGGAGCAGTTCTTC
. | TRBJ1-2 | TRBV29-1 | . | CSVEEWAAAYGYTF | TGCAGCGTTGAAGAATGGGCCGCTGCCTATGGCTACACCTTC
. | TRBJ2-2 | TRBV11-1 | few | CASSFPAGSTGELFF | TGTGCCAGCAGCTTCCCCGCCGGTAGCACCGGGGAGCTGTTTTTT
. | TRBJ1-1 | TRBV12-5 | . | CASGLGPRGNTEAFF | TGTGCTAGTGGTTTGGGCCCCAGGGGAAACACTGAAGCTTTCTTT
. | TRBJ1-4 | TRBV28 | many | CASSFSGNEKLFF | TGTGCCAGCAGTTTCTCGGGGAATGAAAAACTGTTTTTT
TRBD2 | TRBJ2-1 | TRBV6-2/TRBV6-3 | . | CASSYTAYSGGNNEQFF | TGTGCCAGCAGTTACACAGCATATAGCGGGGGAAACAATGAGCAGTTCTTC
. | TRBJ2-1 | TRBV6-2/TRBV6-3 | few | CASSYSYPVLDPNEQFF | TGTGCCAGCAGTTACTCGTACCCGGTTCTGGACCCCAATGAGCAGTTCTTC
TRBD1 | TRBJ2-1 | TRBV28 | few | CASTRPIGTVDEQFF | TGTGCCAGCACCCGACCTATCGGGACAGTCGATGAGCAGTTCTTC
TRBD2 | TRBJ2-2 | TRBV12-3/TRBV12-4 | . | CASRTSGGPIGELFF | TGTGCCAGCAGGACTAGCGGGGGGCCCATCGGGGAGCTGTTTTTT
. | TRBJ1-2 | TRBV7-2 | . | CASSLLTAAHGYTF | TGTGCCAGCAGCTTGTTGACAGCAGCCCATGGCTACACCTTC
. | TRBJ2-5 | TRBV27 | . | CASSLFGHDRSSETQYF | TGTGCCAGCAGTTTATTTGGTCATGACAGATCTTCGGAGACCCAGTACTTC
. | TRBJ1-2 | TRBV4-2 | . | CASSPPTDYGYTF | TGTGCCAGCAGCCCGCCTACAGACTATGGCTACACCTTC
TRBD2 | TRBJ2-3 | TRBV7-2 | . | CASSLAGAGGKDTQYF | TGTGCCAGCAGCTTAGCGGGAGCGGGGGGTAAGGATACGCAGTATTTT
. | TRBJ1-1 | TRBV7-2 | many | CASSLEWLNTEAFF | TGTGCCAGCAGCTTAGAATGGCTGAACACTGAAGCTTTCTTT